A selection of T cell receptor beta chains follows, all from one sample in a study of control samples from healthy donors and cancer patients. Only in-frame clones appear in the TCRdb table, and some are missing; sequencing was by immunoSEQ multiplex PCR. The sample includes 150,000 to 200,000 clones, 91% of them seen just once. Sequencing used blood. These receptors all stem from a woman aged 25 to 45 in good health. Each CDR3 is given with its conserved first and last residue. The D gene is left open where the match is weak.

>.|TRBJ2-5|TRBV7-2
TGTGCCAGCAGCTTAGCGTTTGTCCAAGAGACCCAGTACTTC
CASSLAFVQETQYF
>.|TRBJ2-7|TRBV2
TGTGCCAGCAGTGCGGTAAAGGGGGGCTACGAGCAGTACTTC
CASSAVKGGYEQYF
>TRBD1|TRBJ1-4|TRBV3-1/TRBV3-2
TGTGCCAGCAGCCCCGGGACAGGGGGACGAAATGAAAAACTGTTTTTT
CASSPGTGGRNEKLFF
>.|TRBJ1-6|TRBV21-1
TGTGCCAGCAGCAAGAGGGGAAGCTCCTATAATTCACCCCTCCACTTT
CASSKRGSSYNSPLHF
>.|TRBJ2-7|TRBV9
TGTGCCAGCAGCGTAAACGAGCAGTACTTC
CASSVNEQYF
>.|TRBJ2-3|TRBV11-3
TGTGCCAGCAGCTTACTAGCGAGCACAGATACGCAGTATTTT
CASSLLASTDTQYF
>.|TRBJ1-5|TRBV6-5
TGTGCCAGCACAGATCCCAATCAGCCCCAGCATTTT
CASTDPNQPQHF
>.|TRBJ1-1|TRBV28
TGTGCCAGCAGACGGTCGCCGAACACTGAAGCTTTCTTT
CASRRSPNTEAFF
>TRBD1|TRBJ1-2|TRBV9
TGTGCCAGCAGCCCCCGACAGGGCGTAGGTGGCTACACCTTC
CASSPRQGVGGYTF
>TRBD1|TRBJ1-3|TRBV5-1
TGCGCCAGCAGCATCGGGACAGGGTGGGGAAACACCATATATTTT
CASSIGTGWGNTIYF
>.|TRBJ2-5|TRBV9
TGTGCCAGCAGCGGCCCGCAGGGGGAGACCCAGTACTTC
CASSGPQGETQYF
>.|TRBJ2-1|TRBV7-2
TGTGCCAGCAGCTTAGCCGGGACAAGGGGCCACAATGAGCAGTTCTTC
CASSLAGTRGHNEQFF
>TRBD2|TRBJ2-2|TRBV5-4
TGTGCCAGCAGCTGGGGACTAGCGGGGGCGAACACCGGGGAGCTGTTTTTT
CASSWGLAGANTGELFF
>.|TRBJ2-7|TRBV29-1
TGCAGCGTTGAAGGCGGGCGCCCCTACGAGCAGTACTTC
CSVEGGRPYEQYF
>TRBD1|TRBJ1-3|TRBV18
TGTGCCAGCTCACCAGGACAGGGGGCGCCTGGAAACACCATATATTTT
CASSPGQGAPGNTIYF
>TRBD2|TRBJ2-6|TRBV6-2/TRBV6-3
TGTGCCAGCAGTTACAGAGCTAGCGGGGGGGCTGGGGCCAACGTCCTGACTTTC
CASSYRASGGAGANVLTF
>.|TRBJ1-2|TRBV18
TGTGCCAGCTCACCGGGACGGGCCTATGGCTACACCTTC
CASSPGRAYGYTF
>.|TRBJ1-6|TRBV14
TGTGCCAGCAGCCAAGGGGGTTATAATTCACCCCTCCACTTT
CASSQGGYNSPLHF
>.|TRBJ1-4|TRBV28
TGTGCCAGCAGTTGGTCAACTAATGAAAAACTGTTTTTT
CASSWSTNEKLFF
>.|TRBJ2-1|TRBV7-3
TGTGCCAGCAGCTTAGCGGGGGCGGACAATGAGCAGTTCTTC
CASSLAGADNEQFF
>TRBD1|TRBJ2-2|TRBV6-5
TGTGCCAGCAGCTTGGGACAGGTGAACACCGGGGAGCTGTTTTTT
CASSLGQVNTGELFF
>.|TRBJ1-5|TRBV6-1
TGTGCCAGCAGTGAATTGGGGAGCAATCAGCCCCAGCATTTT
CASSELGSNQPQHF
>.|TRBJ1-1|TRBV5-4
TGTGCCAGCAGCTTGGGGACAGCGAACACTGAAGCTTTCTTT
CASSLGTANTEAFF